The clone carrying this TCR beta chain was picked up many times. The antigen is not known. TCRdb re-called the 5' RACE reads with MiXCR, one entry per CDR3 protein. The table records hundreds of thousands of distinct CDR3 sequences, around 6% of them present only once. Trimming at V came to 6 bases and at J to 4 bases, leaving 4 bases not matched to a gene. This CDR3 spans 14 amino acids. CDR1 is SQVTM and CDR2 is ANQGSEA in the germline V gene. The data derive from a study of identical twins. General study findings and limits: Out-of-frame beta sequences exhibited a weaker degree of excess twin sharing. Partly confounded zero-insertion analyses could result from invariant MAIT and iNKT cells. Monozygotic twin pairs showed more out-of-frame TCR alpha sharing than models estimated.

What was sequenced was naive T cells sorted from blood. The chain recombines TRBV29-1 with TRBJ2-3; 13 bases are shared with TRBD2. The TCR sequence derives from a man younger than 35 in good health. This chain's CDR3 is CSVYTSGRADTQYF. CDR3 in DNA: TGCAGCGTCTATACTAGCGGGAGGGCAGATACGCAGTATTTT.